This TCR beta chain originates from a study of T cell responses to AZD1222 COVID-19 vaccine. Overall study results and limits: Mapped onto spike, vaccine-associated CD4 TCRs spanned it and were dominant at 160-218 and 743-854. Seropositivity was recorded at baseline in only 6 or 7 AZD1222 recipients. The study sampled repertoires only after the peak T cell response. Close to half of spike-specific TCRs reportedly recognize unmutated variant regions.

J gave up 2 bases and V 5 bases, and 2 bases lay outside the gene matches. CDR1 is SGHRS and CDR2 is YFSETQ in the germline V gene. The CDR3 contains 14 residues. Turning to this clone: No antigen is known for it.

Assay: immunoSEQ multiplex PCR; the TCRdb copy retains only in-frame clones and omits some. This table has approximately 70,000 clones, 86% appearing once. Here the sequenced sample was peripheral blood, taken on day 0 of AZD1222 vaccination. The chain links TRBV5-1 to TRBJ1-4; 8 nucleotides agree with TRBD1. The sequence was obtained from an adult in good health. CDR3: CASRSGGTNEKLFF. The CDR3 DNA sequence: TGCGCCAGCAGGTCAGGGGGCACTAATGAAAAACTGTTTTTT. The full variable domain, with the rest looked up from reference TRBV5-1 and TRBJ1-4, is KAGVTQTPRYLIKTRGQQVTLSCSPISGHRSVSWYQQTPGQGLQFLFEYFSETQRNKGNFPGRFSGRQFSNSRSEMNVSTLELGDSALYLCASRSGGTNEKLFFGSGTQLSVL.